The 10 T cell receptor beta chains presented below share a single source sample, sequenced in a study of blood T cell repertoires in COVID-19. Profiling relied on immunoSEQ multiplex PCR, and the TCRdb table lists in-frame clones only, not all of them. The table shows 200,000 to 250,000 clones, with 89% occurring only once. The sequenced sample consisted of peripheral blood. The receptor set was obtained from a man aged 60-69 years who had recovered from COVID-19.

V gene TRBV19 combines with J gene TRBJ1-1; unclear D gene. The germline gives CDR1 LNHDA, CDR2 SQIVND (reference sequence). V was shortened by 5 bases and J by 4 bases, with 11 bases between the two germline ends. The CDR3 has 13 amino acids. The CDR3 protein is CASSLWEGTEAFF. Here the CDR3 DNA reads TGTGCCAGTAGTCTCTGGGAGGGCACTGAAGCTTTCTTT. The full variable domain, with the rest looked up from reference TRBV19 and TRBJ1-1, is DGGITQSPKYLFRKEGQNVTLSCEQNLNHDAMYWYRQDPGQGLRLIYYSQIVNDFQKGDIAEGYSVSREKKESFPLTVTSAQKNPTAFYLCASSLWEGTEAFFGQGTRLTVV.

V usage is TRBV5-5 and J usage is TRBJ2-7; the D gene is possibly TRBD2 (5 bases). V was shortened by 4 bases and J by 4 bases, with 18 bases between the two germline ends. The germline gives CDR1 SGHKS, CDR2 YYEKEE (reference sequence). The length of the CDR3 is 15 residues. This chain's CDR3 is CASSLSSGSGYEQYF. In nucleotides, the CDR3 is TGTGCCAGCAGCCTCTCGAGTGGATCGGGGTACGAGCAGTACTTC.

This sequence joins TRBV4-1 and TRBJ1-1; D gene uncertain. V lost 0 bases to trimming and J lost 3 bases, with 8 bases between them. Germline V CDR1 and CDR2: MGHRA, YSYEKL. The CDR3 runs to 14 residues. The CDR3 sequence is CASSQEVTHTEAFF. The CDR3 DNA is TGCGCCAGCAGCCAAGAAGTTACTCACACTGAAGCTTTCTTT.

V usage is TRBV12-3 or TRBV12-4 and J usage is TRBJ1-2; TRBD1 agrees at 8 bases. The CDR3 loop spans 13 amino acids. Trimming took 7 bases from V and 5 from J; bases not matched to a gene: 6. The CDR3 DNA reads as TGTGCCAGCAACCGGGACAGGCTTTATGGCTACACCTTC. Protein product: CASNRDRLYGYTF.

This chain links TRBV5-1 with TRBJ1-6; D is uncertain. V lost 4 bases and J lost 3, with 11 bases in between. Germline V gives CDR1 SGHRS, CDR2 YFSETQ. The CDR3 has 15 amino acids. DNA of the CDR3: TGCGCCAGCAGCCCCGAGGGCAGCTATAATTCACCCCTCCACTTT. This gives the protein CASSPEGSYNSPLHF.

V and J are TRBV7-9 and TRBJ2-3; D perhaps matches TRBD1 (5 bases). The CDR3 totals 17 residues. Germline V gene data show CDR1 as SEHNR and CDR2 as FQNEAQ (reference sequence). Trimming shortened V by 5 bases and J by 1 base, and 19 bases separated the two germline ends. CDR3 region: CASSARALGPGTDTQYF. CDR3 bases: TGTGCCAGCAGCGCTAGGGCCCTGGGGCCGGGCACAGATACGCAGTATTTT.

This clone was detected only once. The chain recombines TRBV19 with TRBJ1-5; D may be TRBD1 (5 bases). The CDR3 runs 12 residues. Germline CDR1 reads LNHDA; CDR2 reads SQIVND (reference sequence). V was shortened by 5 bases and J by 5 bases, with 7 bases between the two germline ends. In DNA, the CDR3 is TGTGCCAGTAGTGACAGAGATCAGCCCCAGCATTTT. It yields the protein CASSDRDQPQHF.

The chain links TRBV7-6 to TRBJ1-4, with D uncertain. Trimming shortened V by 5 bases and J by 2 bases, and 12 bases separated the two germline ends. CDR3 length: 15 amino acids. CDR1 and CDR2 from the germline V gene are SGHVS and FNYEAQ. CDR3 sequence: CASSLTPGTNEKLFF. DNA for the CDR3: TGTGCCAGCAGCCTAACCCCGGGGACTAATGAAAAACTGTTTTTT. The variable domain in full, with the rest retrieved from reference TRBV7-6 and TRBJ1-4, is GAGVSQSPRYKVTKRGQDVALRCDPISGHVSLYWYRQALGQGPEFLTYFNYEAQQDKSGLPNDRFSAERPEGSISTLTIQRTEQRDSAMYRCASSLTPGTNEKLFFGSGTQLSVL.

This rearrangement joins TRBV9 to TRBJ2-7, with no clear D. This CDR3 is built from 12 residues. Germline V gene lookup returns CDR1 SGDLS and CDR2 YYNGEE. Trimming stripped 3 bases from V and 7 bases from J, with 11 bases between. CDR3 amino acids: CASSAPGQEQYF. Written as DNA, the CDR3 is TGTGCCAGCAGCGCCCCTGGGCAGGAGCAGTACTTC.

This clone has a single count. The chain employs TRBV20-1 and TRBJ2-3; D is ambiguous. The CDR3 extends over 11 amino acids. The germline CDR1 and CDR2 sequences are DFQATT and SNEGSKA (reference sequence). The ends were cut back, 5 bases at V and 5 bases at J, with 8 bases in the middle. In DNA, the CDR3 is TGCAGTGCTCCCCCGGGAGATACGCAGTATTTT. Its protein is CSAPPGDTQYF.